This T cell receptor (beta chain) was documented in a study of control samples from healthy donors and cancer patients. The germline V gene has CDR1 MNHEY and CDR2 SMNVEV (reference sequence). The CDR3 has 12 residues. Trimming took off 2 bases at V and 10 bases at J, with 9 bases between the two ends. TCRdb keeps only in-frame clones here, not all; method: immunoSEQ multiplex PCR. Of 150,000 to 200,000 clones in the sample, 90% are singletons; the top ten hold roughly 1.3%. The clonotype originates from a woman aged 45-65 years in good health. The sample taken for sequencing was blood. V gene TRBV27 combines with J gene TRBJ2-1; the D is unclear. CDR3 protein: CASSLPVGEQFF. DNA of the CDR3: TGTGCCAGCAGTTTACCTGTTGGGGAGCAGTTCTTC.